The 15 T cell receptor beta chains given below trace back to one sample, sequenced in a study of blood T cell repertoires in COVID-19. Method: immunoSEQ multiplex PCR; TCRdb's copy keeps in-frame clones and lacks some. The table records approximately 150,000 clones, roughly 77% of them present only once. Sequencing input: peripheral blood. The receptors here all came from a human donor in a cohort sampled during active COVID-19.

The genes are TRBV11-3 and TRBJ2-1; 13 nucleotides line up with TRBD2. Germline-derived CDR1 and CDR2 are SGHNT and YENEEA. Unmatched junction bases numbered 5, after V lost 5 bases and J lost 7 bases. CDR3 length: 15 amino acids. This chain's CDR3 is CASSPGLAGSNEQFF. In DNA, the CDR3 is TGTGCCAGCAGCCCGGGACTAGCGGGATCGAATGAGCAGTTCTTC. Variable domain in full (rest from reference TRBV11-3 and TRBJ2-1): EAGVVQSPRYKIIEKKQPVAFWCNPISGHNTLYWYLQNLGQGPELLIRYENEEAVDDSQLPKDRFSAERLKGVDSTLKIQPAELGDSAVYLCASSPGLAGSNEQFFGPGTRLTVL.

The rearrangement links TRBV4-3 to TRBJ2-7; D possibly corresponds to TRBD1 (7 bases). The germline V and J ends were trimmed by 0 bases and 7 bases, with 10 bases remaining between them. From germline, CDR1 is LGHNA and CDR2 YSLEER. The CDR3 length is 13 residues. DNA for the CDR3: TGCGCCAGCAGCCAAGAGCAGGGGGGAGAGCAGTACTTC. This sequence encodes CASSQEQGGEQYF.

The chain has TRBV27 and TRBJ2-7; 7 nucleotides agree with TRBD1. V was clipped by 4 bases and J by 2 bases; unmatched bases: 11. Germline assignment: CDR1 MNHEY and CDR2 SMNVEV (reference sequence). The CDR3 consists of 16 residues. CDR3 DNA: TGTGCCAGCAGTTCGTTACAGGGGAAGGGGGCCTACGAGCAGTACTTC. This sequence encodes CASSSLQGKGAYEQYF.

The chain carries TRBV10-1 and TRBJ1-1, with TRBD1 identical over 11 bases. Germline CDR1 is WNHNN and CDR2 is SYGVQD (reference sequence). J was trimmed by 6 bases and V by 2 bases; bases with no gene match: 5. This CDR3 has 15 residues. CDR3 loop: CASSEGQGATAEAFF. The CDR3 DNA is TGCGCCAGCAGTGAGGGACAGGGGGCTACCGCTGAAGCTTTCTTT.

The chain joins TRBV5-1 to TRBJ1-5, with TRBD1 matching 11 bases. Germline V gives CDR1 SGHRS, CDR2 YFSETQ. Trimming took 4 bases from V and 7 from J; bases not matched to a gene: 7. The CDR3 consists of 15 residues. The CDR3 spells CASSPDRGRDQPQHF. For the CDR3, the DNA is TGCGCCAGCAGCCCGGACAGGGGGCGAGACCAGCCCCAGCATTTT.

The CDR3 DNA follows: TGTGCCAGCAGCTTAGATCCCCAGGGGTCCCAGTACTTC. Translated: CASSLDPQGSQYF. The genes are TRBV11-2 and TRBJ2-7; weak D call: TRBD1 (6 bases). Germline values: CDR1 SGHAT, CDR2 FQNNGV. V lost 0 bases, J lost 10 bases, and 13 bases lay in between. This CDR3 contains 13 residues.

This clone was seen once. The chain is built from TRBV20-1 and TRBJ2-7, with TRBD2 matching over 10 bases. CDR1 and CDR2 from the germline V gene are DFQATT and SNEGSKA (reference sequence). The ends lost 3 bases at V and 3 bases at J; junction bases unmatched: 8. The length of the CDR3 is 15 residues. The CDR3 region is CSASVTSGPNYEQYF. CDR3 in DNA: TGCAGTGCTAGTGTGACTAGCGGGCCTAACTACGAGCAGTACTTC.

This clone occurred once. This chain uses TRBV11-2 with TRBJ2-5; perhaps TRBD2 as D (6 bases). Germline V gene data show CDR1 as SGHAT and CDR2 as FQNNGV. The V and J ends lost 5 bases and 4 bases respectively, with 20 bases between them. The CDR3 runs to 16 residues. The CDR3 DNA reads TGTGCCAGCAGCCCCTTTGGGCGGGGTTCCTCAGAGACCCAGTACTTC. As protein: CASSPFGRGSSETQYF.

The chain couples TRBV25-1 to TRBJ1-2; no clear D. The V gene's germline CDR1 is MGHDK and CDR2 SYGVNS. The V end lost 3 bases, the J end lost 6 bases, and 17 bases lay between the germline ends. The CDR3 extends over 15 amino acids. CDR3 nucleotides: TGTGCCAGCAGTGATTCCCTACGCCACCACCATGGCTACACCTTC. Its protein product is CASSDSLRHHHGYTF.

The chain joins TRBV29-1 to TRBJ2-5, with TRBD1 matching over 7 bases. Looked up from germline, CDR1 is SQVTM and CDR2 is ANQGSEA. The CDR3 consists of 12 residues. Losses at the gene ends were 7 bases for V and 2 bases for J; bases not matched to a gene: 4. The CDR3 loop reads CSGQQGQETQYF. The CDR3 DNA reads TGCAGCGGGCAACAGGGGCAAGAGACCCAGTACTTC.

This rearrangement joins TRBV7-2 to TRBJ2-1, with a weak D call TRBD2 (6 bases). The CDR3 consists of 15 residues. CDR1 SGHTA and CDR2 FQGNSA come from the germline V gene. The V end lost 1 base, the J end lost 6 bases, and 13 bases lay between the germline ends. CDR3 sequence reads: CASSLVGGVINEQFF. The CDR3 nucleotides read TGTGCCAGCAGCTTAGTCGGGGGAGTCATCAATGAGCAGTTCTTC. Complete variable domain (other parts from reference TRBV7-2 and TRBJ2-1): GAGVSQSPSNKVTEKGKDVELRCDPISGHTALYWYRQSLGQGLEFLIYFQGNSAPDKSGLPSDRFSAERTGGSVSTLTIQRTQQEDSAVYLCASSLVGGVINEQFFGPGTRLTVL.

This sequence joins TRBV5-4 and TRBJ2-1; TRBD2 matches at 8 bases. There are 15 residues in the CDR3. Germline-derived CDR1 and CDR2 are SGHNT and YYREEE (reference sequence). Trimming cost V 0 bases and J 6 bases; bases outside gene matches: 5. CDR3 in DNA: TGTGCCAGCAGCTTGGAACTAGCGGAGTTCAATGAGCAGTTCTTC. Its translation: CASSLELAEFNEQFF.

V usage is TRBV6-1 and J usage is TRBJ2-3; TRBD1 agrees at 12 bases. In germline, CDR1 is MNHNS, CDR2 SASEGT. The V segment lost 0 bases and the J segment 2 bases; nucleotides outside the gene matches: 3. The CDR3 contains 17 residues. CDR3 loop: CASSEALGQGATDTQYF. The DNA of the CDR3 is TGTGCCAGCAGTGAAGCGCTGGGACAGGGGGCCACAGATACGCAGTATTTT.

The chain carries TRBV12-3 or TRBV12-4 and TRBJ2-1; weak D call: TRBD1 (5 bases). This CDR3 is built from 13 residues. V gave up 7 bases and J gave up 4 bases, with 11 bases separating them. CDR3 region: CASKDRQYNEQFF. The CDR3 DNA sequence: TGTGCCAGCAAAGATAGACAGTACAATGAGCAGTTCTTC.

This sequence joins TRBV9 and TRBJ1-5, with 8 nucleotides matching TRBD1. This CDR3 is built from 15 residues. Germline V lookup: CDR1 SGDLS, CDR2 YYNGEE. The V and J ends lost 3 bases and 1 base, in that order; junction bases with no gene match: 3. CDR3 nucleotide sequence: TGTGCCAGCAGCGCCACAGGGGGGAGCAATCAGCCCCAGCATTTT. This translates into CASSATGGSNQPQHF.